This T cell receptor (beta chain) was recovered during a study of T cell responses to AZD1222 COVID-19 vaccine. Notes on the study in general: The reported proportion of spike-specific TCRs targeting unmutated variant regions was nearly half. Donors skewed white British and female; clonal diversity was possibly underestimated.

The germline V gene has CDR1 MNHNS and CDR2 SASEGT. V lost 2 bases and J 0 bases, leaving 7 bases between the germline ends. The length of the CDR3 is 14 residues. TCRdb's table, derived via immunoSEQ multiplex PCR, lists solely in-frame clones and lacks some. The sample has roughly 150,000 clones, about nine tenths seen once. Note on this clone: The target antigen is unknown.

This clonotype originated in an adult in good health. V is TRBV6-1 and J is TRBJ1-1; D gene unclear. Here the sequenced sample was peripheral blood, taken on day 0 of AZD1222 vaccination. DNA of the CDR3: TGTGCCAGCAGTGAACCGGTAATGAACACTGAAGCTTTCTTT. Its protein is CASSEPVMNTEAFF.